This TCR beta chain came from a study of OX40 agonist ivuxolimab in advanced cancers. Germline CDR1 reads SGHRS; CDR2 reads YFSETQ. This CDR3 is built from 13 residues. V lost 8 bases and J 3 bases, leaving 9 bases between the germline ends. The table came from immunoSEQ multiplex PCR; TCRdb's copy has only in-frame clones and leaves some out. The table includes about 49,000 clones, 84% detected once. This TCR was sampled from an adult with an advanced solid tumor such as melanoma, head and neck, liver or kidney cancer. The chain is built from TRBV5-1 and TRBJ2-6; D is possibly TRBD1 (5 bases). The sequencing used CD4+ or CD8+ T cells sorted from blood, collected in a trial of the OX40 agonist ivuxolimab. The DNA of the CDR3 is TGCGCCAGAGGGGCGTGTGGGGCCAACGTCCTGACTTTC. This codes for CARGACGANVLTF.